This T cell receptor beta chain comes out of a study of blood T cell repertoires in COVID-19. In the original processing: Scientists estimated how many nucleated cells there were by amplifying reference gene primers. Clones were sequenced by immunoSEQ multiplex PCR, and TCRdb holds only the in-frame ones, with some missing. The V and J calls and clone size were taken over from that table, and D and trimming were inferred from the DNA. The repertoire holds over 250,000 clones, roughly 80% seen once, with approximately 10% in the top ten. In germline, CDR1 is KGHDR, CDR2 SFDVKD. This CDR3 is 17 amino acids long. V dropped 1 base and J dropped 2; count of bases not matched to a gene: 8.

Material: peripheral blood. The genes are TRBV24-1 and TRBJ2-3, with TRBD2 matching 7 bases. The source of this sequence is a woman aged 45-60 years who had recovered from COVID-19. As DNA, the CDR3 is TGTGCCACCAGTGATTTTACCTTGGGGGGGTACACAGATACGCAGTATTTT. Translation gives CATSDFTLGGYTDTQYF.